This note documents a single T cell receptor (beta chain) sequence. Its antigen is currently unknown. This entry is derived from a study of a mutant IDH1 vaccine in newly diagnosed glioma. The length of the CDR3 is 16 residues. V was cut by 3 bases and J by 0 bases, with 12 bases left in between. Per germline, CDR1 SGHTA and CDR2 FQGNSA. Libraries were prepared by immunoSEQ multiplex PCR; TCRdb keeps only in-frame clonotypes and omits some of them. The table records 24,000 or so clones, roughly 84% of them present only once. Specified time point: week 47, end of study. Doses consisted of 300 ug of mutant IDH1 20-mer peptide each, paired with topical imiquimod.

V usage is TRBV7-2 and J usage is TRBJ2-1; D may be TRBD1 or TRBD2 (5 bases each). Sequencing used PBMCs, obtained from a glioma patient whose treatment included an IDH1 peptide vaccine. The TCR was taken from a man in his forties with glioma. The CDR3, as DNA: TGTGCCAGCAGCTTTTGGGGGACCAGCTCCTACAATGAGCAGTTCTTC. The encoded protein is CASSFWGTSSYNEQFF.